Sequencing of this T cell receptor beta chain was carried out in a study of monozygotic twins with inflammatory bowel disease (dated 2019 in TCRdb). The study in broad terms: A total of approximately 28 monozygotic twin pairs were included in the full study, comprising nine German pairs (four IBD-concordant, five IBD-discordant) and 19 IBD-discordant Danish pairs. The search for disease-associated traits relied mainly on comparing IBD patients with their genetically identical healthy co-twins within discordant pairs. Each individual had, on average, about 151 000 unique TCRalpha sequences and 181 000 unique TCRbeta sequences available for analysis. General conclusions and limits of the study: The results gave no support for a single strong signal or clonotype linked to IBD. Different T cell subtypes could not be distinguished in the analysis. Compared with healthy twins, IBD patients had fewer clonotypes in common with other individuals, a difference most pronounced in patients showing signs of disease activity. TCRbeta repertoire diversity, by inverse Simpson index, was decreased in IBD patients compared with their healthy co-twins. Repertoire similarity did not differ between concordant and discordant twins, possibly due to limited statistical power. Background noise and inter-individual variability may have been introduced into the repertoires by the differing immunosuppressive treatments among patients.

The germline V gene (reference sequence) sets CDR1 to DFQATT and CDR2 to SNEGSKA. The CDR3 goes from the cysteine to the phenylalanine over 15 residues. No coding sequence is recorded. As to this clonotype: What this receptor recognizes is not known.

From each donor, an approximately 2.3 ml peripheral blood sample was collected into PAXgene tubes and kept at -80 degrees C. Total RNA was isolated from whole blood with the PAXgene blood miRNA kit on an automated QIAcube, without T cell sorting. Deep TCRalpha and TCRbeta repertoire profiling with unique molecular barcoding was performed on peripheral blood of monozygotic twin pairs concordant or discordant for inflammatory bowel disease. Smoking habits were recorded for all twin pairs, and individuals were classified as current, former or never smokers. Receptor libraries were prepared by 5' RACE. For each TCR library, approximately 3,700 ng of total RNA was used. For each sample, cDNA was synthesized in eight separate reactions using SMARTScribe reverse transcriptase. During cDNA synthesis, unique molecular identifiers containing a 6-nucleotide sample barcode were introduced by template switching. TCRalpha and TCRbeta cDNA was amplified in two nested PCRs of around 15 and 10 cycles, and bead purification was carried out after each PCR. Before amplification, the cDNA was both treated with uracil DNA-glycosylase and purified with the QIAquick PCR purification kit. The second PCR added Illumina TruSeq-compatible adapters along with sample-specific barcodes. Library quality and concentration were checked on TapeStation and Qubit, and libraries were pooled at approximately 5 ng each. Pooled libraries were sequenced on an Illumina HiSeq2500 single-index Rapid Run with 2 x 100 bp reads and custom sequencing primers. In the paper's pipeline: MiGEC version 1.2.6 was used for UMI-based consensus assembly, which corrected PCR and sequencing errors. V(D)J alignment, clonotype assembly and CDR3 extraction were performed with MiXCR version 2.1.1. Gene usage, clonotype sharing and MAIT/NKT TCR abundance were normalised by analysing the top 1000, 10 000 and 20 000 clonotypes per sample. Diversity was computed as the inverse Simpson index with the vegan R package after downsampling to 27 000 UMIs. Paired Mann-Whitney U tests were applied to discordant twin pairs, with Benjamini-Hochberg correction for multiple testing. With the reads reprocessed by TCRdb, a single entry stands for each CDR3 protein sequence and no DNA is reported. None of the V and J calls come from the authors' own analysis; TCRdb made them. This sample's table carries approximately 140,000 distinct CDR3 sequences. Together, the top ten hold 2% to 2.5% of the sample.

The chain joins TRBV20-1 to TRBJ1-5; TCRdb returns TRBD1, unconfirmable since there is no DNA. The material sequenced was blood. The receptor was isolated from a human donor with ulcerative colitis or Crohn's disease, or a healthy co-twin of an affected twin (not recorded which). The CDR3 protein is CSASISTGGGQPQHF.